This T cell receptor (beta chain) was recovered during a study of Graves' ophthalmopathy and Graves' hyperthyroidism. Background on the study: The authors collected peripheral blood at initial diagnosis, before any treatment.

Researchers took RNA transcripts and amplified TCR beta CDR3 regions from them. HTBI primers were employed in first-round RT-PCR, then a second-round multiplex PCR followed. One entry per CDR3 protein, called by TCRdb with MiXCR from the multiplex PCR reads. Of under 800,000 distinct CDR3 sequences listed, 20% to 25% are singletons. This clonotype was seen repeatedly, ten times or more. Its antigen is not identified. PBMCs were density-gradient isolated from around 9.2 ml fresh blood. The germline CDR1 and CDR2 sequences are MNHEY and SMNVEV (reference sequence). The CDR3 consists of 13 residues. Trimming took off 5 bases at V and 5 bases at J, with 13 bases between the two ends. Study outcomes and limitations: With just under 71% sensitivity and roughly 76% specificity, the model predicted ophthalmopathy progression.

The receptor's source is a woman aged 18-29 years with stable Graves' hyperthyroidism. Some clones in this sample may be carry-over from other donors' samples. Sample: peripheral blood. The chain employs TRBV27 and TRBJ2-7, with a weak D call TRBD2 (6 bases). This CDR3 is CASSPYTSHEQYF. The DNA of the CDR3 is TGTGCCAGCAGTCCCTATACTAGCCACGAGCAGTACTTC.